These 11 T cell receptor beta chains came from one sample sequenced in a study of beta chain features in type 1 diabetes. Study-wide findings and caveats: Moderate but significant shortening of TCRB CDR3s was recorded in all four CD4+ subsets from Type 1 diabetes patients.

The authors reverse transcribed all of the isolated RNA, so sequencing captured expressed TCRB transcripts. Clones were read by immunoSEQ multiplex PCR, and TCRdb kept only the in-frame ones, dropping some. In the table there are around 170,000 clones, 7% to 9.5% of which are singletons. The antigens of these receptors remain unknown. The sample was central memory CD4+ T cells from blood. The receptors originated from a woman in her 30s with type 1 diabetes.

This clone has only a few counts. The chain combines TRBV30 with TRBJ2-1; 10 bases map to TRBD2. Trimming took 4 bases from V and 11 from J; bases not matched to a gene: 14. From germline, CDR1 is GTSNPN and CDR2 SVGIG (reference sequence). This CDR3 is built from 15 residues. The CDR3 reads CAWNAGLADLEQQFF. CDR3 DNA: TGTGCCTGGAACGCAGGACTAGCGGATCTCGAACAGCAGTTCTTC.

This clone has a handful of counts. The chain couples TRBV4-1 to TRBJ2-6, with a possible D match to TRBD1 (5 bases). Deletions cut 4 bases from V and 0 bases from J, with 16 bases between. The CDR3 has 18 amino acids. In germline, CDR1 is MGHRA, CDR2 YSYEKL. This chain's CDR3 is CASSPTQGLLSGANVLTF. The DNA of the CDR3 is TGCGCCAGCAGCCCCACGCAGGGCCTTCTCTCTGGGGCCAACGTCCTGACTTTC.

V usage is TRBV11-3 and J usage is TRBJ2-7; perhaps TRBD1 as D (7 bases). V was shortened by 0 bases and J by 2 bases, with 17 bases between the two germline ends. CDR1 SGHNT and CDR2 YENEEA come from the germline V gene. CDR3 length: 17 amino acids. CDR3 residues: CASSLEGGTVGTYEQYF. The CDR3 bases are TGTGCCAGCAGCTTAGAGGGCGGGACAGTGGGAACCTACGAGCAGTACTTC.

J is TRBJ2-5 and V is TRBV10-3; 7 bases are shared with TRBD2. Germline V gene sequence: CDR1 ENHRY, CDR2 SYGVKD. V lost 3 bases, J lost 1 base, and 5 bases stayed unmatched. The CDR3 runs to 15 residues. The CDR3 DNA reads as TGTGCCATCAGTGATATGCTAGCGGTCCAAGAGACCCAGTACTTC. The encoded protein is CAISDMLAVQETQYF.

This clone has just a few counts. V usage is TRBV18 and J usage is TRBJ2-3; the D gene is possibly TRBD2 (6 bases). The CDR3 is 16 residues long. The germline gives CDR1 KGHSH, CDR2 LQKENI. V lost 0 bases and J lost 2, with 12 bases in between. CDR3 residues: CASSPPSGTVTDTQYF. The CDR3 DNA reads as TGTGCCAGCTCACCACCTAGCGGAACCGTCACAGATACGCAGTATTTT.

This clone has a handful of counts. The genes are TRBV5-1 and TRBJ1-2, with 11 bases aligning to TRBD1. The V and J ends lost 3 bases and 5 bases, in that order; junction bases with no gene match: 3. The CDR3 runs to 14 residues. The germline gives CDR1 SGHRS, CDR2 YFSETQ. The CDR3 here is CASSWGTGGYGYTF. CDR3 bases: TGCGCCAGCAGCTGGGGGACAGGGGGATATGGCTACACCTTC.

This clone was detected many times. The chain has TRBV29-1 and TRBJ1-4; a weak D match, TRBD1 (5 bases). Germline V CDR1 and CDR2: SQVTM, ANQGSEA. V lost 7 bases and J 4 bases, leaving 10 bases between the germline ends. This CDR3 is 12 amino acids long. The CDR3 spells CSAGWSNEKLFF. In nucleotides, the CDR3 is TGCAGCGCAGGGTGGAGTAATGAAAAACTGTTTTTT. Together with reference TRBV29-1 and TRBJ1-4, the CDR3 gives the full variable domain: SAVISQKPSRDICQRGTSLTIQCQVDSQVTMMFWYRQQPGQSLTLIATANQGSEATYESGFVIDKFPISRPNLTFSTLTVSNMSPEDSSIYLCSAGWSNEKLFFGSGTQLSVL.

A few counts support this clone. This chain uses TRBV15 with TRBJ1-5; 11 bases map to TRBD1. Germline CDR1 reads LNHNV; CDR2 reads YYDKDF (reference sequence). V gave up 1 base and J gave up 4 bases; unmatched junction bases: 3. This CDR3 has 16 residues. For the CDR3, the DNA is TGTGCCACCAGCAGAGGGGACAGGGGGGGGAATCAGCCCCAGCATTTT. Its translation is CATSRGDRGGNQPQHF.

A few counts support this clone. Relative to the germline gene, one junction end is altered; a read error may explain this. The chain uses TRBV30 and TRBJ1-1; D is unresolved. This CDR3 has 9 amino acids. Germline CDR1 and CDR2: GTSNPN and SVGIG (reference sequence). CDR3 nucleotide sequence: TGTGCCTGGAGTAAGGACTCAGTCTTT. It codes for CAWSKDSVF.

This clone was detected a few times. The chain recombines TRBV6-5 with TRBJ2-3; 9 positions match TRBD2. After removal of 3 bases from V and 2 bases from J, the junction contained 6 bases not matched to a gene. Germline V gene sequence: CDR1 MNHEY, CDR2 SVGAGI. This CDR3 has 16 residues. The CDR3 protein is CASSYPREGNTDTQYF. In DNA form, the CDR3 reads TGTGCCAGCAGTTATCCGCGGGAGGGTAACACAGATACGCAGTATTTT.

This clone was detected a few times. The rearrangement links TRBV28 to TRBJ2-7; D possibly corresponds to TRBD2 (7 bases). The V end lost 2 bases, the J end lost 3 bases, and 8 bases lay between the germline ends. In germline, CDR1 is MDHEN, CDR2 SYDVKM. The CDR3 has 13 residues. Here the CDR3 reads CASSLRGGYEQYF. As DNA, the CDR3 is TGTGCCAGCAGTTTAAGGGGGGGCTACGAGCAGTACTTC. Full variable domain (outside the CDR3, taken from reference TRBV28 and TRBJ2-7): DVKVTQSSRYLVKRTGEKVFLECVQDMDHENMFWYRQDPGLGLRLIYFSYDVKMKEKGDIPEGYSVSREKKERFSLILESASTNQTSMYLCASSLRGGYEQYFGPGTRLTVT.